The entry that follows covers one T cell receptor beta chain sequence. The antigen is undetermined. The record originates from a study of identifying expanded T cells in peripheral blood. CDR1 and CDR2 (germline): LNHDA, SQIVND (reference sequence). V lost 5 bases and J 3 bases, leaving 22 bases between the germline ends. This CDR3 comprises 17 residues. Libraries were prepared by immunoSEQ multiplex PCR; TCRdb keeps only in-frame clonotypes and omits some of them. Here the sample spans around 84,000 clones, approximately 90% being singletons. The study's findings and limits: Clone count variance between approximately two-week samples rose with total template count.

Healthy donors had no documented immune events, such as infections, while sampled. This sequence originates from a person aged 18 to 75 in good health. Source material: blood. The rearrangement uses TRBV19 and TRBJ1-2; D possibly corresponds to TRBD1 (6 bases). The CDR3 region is CASSLTGRPHPDYGYTF. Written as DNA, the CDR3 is TGTGCCAGTAGTTTAACAGGGCGGCCACATCCCGACTATGGCTACACCTTC.